This T cell receptor beta chain was sequenced in a study of T cell responses to AZD1222 COVID-19 vaccine. Clones were read by immunoSEQ multiplex PCR, and TCRdb kept only the in-frame ones, dropping some. The data show approximately 180,000 clones, with over 80% seen just once and about 1% held by the top ten. CDR3 length equals 16 residues. Germline V gene lookup returns CDR1 LNHDA and CDR2 SQIVND (reference sequence). J was trimmed by 5 bases and V by 4 bases; bases with no gene match: 9. As for this clone: Its cognate antigen is unknown.

General study points: The study sampled repertoires only after the peak T cell response.

This specimen was peripheral blood, taken 28 days after the second dose of the MenACWY control vaccine. The chain joins TRBV19 to TRBJ2-2; TRBD1 matches at 8 bases. The receptor comes from an adult who received the MenACWY meningococcal vaccine as a control. The CDR3 loop reads CASSTISTGETGELFF. The CDR3 DNA sequence: TGTGCCAGTAGTACCATTTCGACAGGGGAGACCGGGGAGCTGTTTTTT.